This T cell receptor (beta chain) was sequenced in a study of blood T cell repertoires in COVID-19. Germline CDR1 reads KGHSH; CDR2 reads LQKENI. Trimming removed 4 bases from V and 4 bases from J, with 7 bases in between. The CDR3 runs to 12 residues. Produced via immunoSEQ multiplex PCR; TCRdb's table is partial and in-frame only. This sample has a few hundred thousand clones, with 89% found just once. The sequencing sample was made of PBMCs or T cells enriched from blood (not recorded which). J is TRBJ1-1 and V is TRBV18; the D gene is possibly TRBD1 (5 bases). The receptor was derived from a young woman who had recovered from COVID-19. CDR3 sequence (DNA): TGTGCCAGCTCACGCACAGGCACTGAAGCTTTCTTT. It specifies CASSRTGTEAFF.